This is a list of T cell receptor beta chains from one sample in a study of cytomegalovirus exposure and HLA in healthy donors. Using immunoSEQ multiplex PCR, the repertoire was profiled, and TCRdb retains in-frame clones only, with some absent. In the table there are under 200,000 clones, about 64% of which are singletons. What was sequenced was PBMCs. The receptors derive from a man aged 50 to 59 in good health and CMV-seronegative. Both conserved end residues are part of each CDR3. Each record gives: clone size, V gene, CDR3 length, J gene, CDR3 protein. Clone size is stated in some rows and not others, as once, few, many or a class when expanded.

>.|TRBV9|14|TRBJ1-1
CASSVEPGNTEAFF
>.|TRBV29-1|13|TRBJ1-2
CSVEGNRGSGYTF
>few|TRBV11-1|15|TRBJ2-7
CASSPDRGGRYEQYF
>.|TRBV7-5|13|TRBJ1-2
CASSSTGAHGYTF
>.|TRBV19|13|TRBJ1-2
CASRFDSNYGYTF
>.|TRBV7-8|16|TRBJ1-6
CASSPRQESYNSPLHF
>.|TRBV7-7|16|TRBJ2-3
CASSPGLAGGEDTQYF
>.|TRBV19|15|TRBJ2-7
CASSAGQGGSYEQYF
>few|TRBV5-1|14|TRBJ2-3
CASSLGDFTDTQYF
>.|TRBV12-5|16|TRBJ2-3
CASGLGRVGRTDTQYF
>.|TRBV28|14|TRBJ1-1
CASSLLSGGTEAFF